The rows below give T cell receptor beta chains drawn from one sample of a study of cytomegalovirus exposure and HLA in healthy donors. Here immunoSEQ multiplex PCR was the method, and the copy in TCRdb shows in-frame clones only, minus some. The repertoire holds over 150,000 clones, with roughly 86% as singletons. Sequenced input: PBMCs. These receptors all stem from a human donor in good health. CDR3s include the opening cysteine and the closing phenylalanine or tryptophan. A D gene is named only where the DNA matches it firmly. Rows may omit the clone size; those that give it use once, few, many or a size class.

>TRBD1|TRBJ1-5|-|TRBV2
TGTGCCAGCAGCGGACAGGGGCTTTATAGCAATCAGCCCCAGCATTTT
CASSGQGLYSNQPQHF
>-|TRBJ1-1|-|TRBV6-1
TGTGCCAGCAACCAGGGTTACACTGAAGCTTTCTTT
CASNQGYTEAFF
>-|TRBJ2-3|once|TRBV28
TGTGCCAGCAGTCAAGACCCGGGACTGGGCAACACAGATACGCAGTATTTT
CASSQDPGLGNTDTQYF
>TRBD2|TRBJ2-7|-|TRBV14
TGTGCCAGCAGCCAAGTAGCGGGGGGCTCCTCCTACGAGCAGTACTTC
CASSQVAGGSSYEQYF
>-|TRBJ2-2|-|TRBV5-1
TGCGCCAGCAGCTTGGGGTGGACTTCGGGACTTTACACCGGGGAGCTGTTTTTT
CASSLGWTSGLYTGELFF
>-|TRBJ1-5|-|TRBV2
TGTGCCAGCAGTGAACGGGGGAAACAGCCCCAGCATTTT
CASSERGKQPQHF
>-|TRBJ1-1|-|TRBV19
TGTGCCAGTAGCCCCCGGAGGGGGGGGGACACTGAAGCTTTCTTT
CASSPRRGGDTEAFF
>TRBD1|TRBJ2-2|once|TRBV7-9
TGTGCCAGCAGCCGGACAGGGGGCATACGGGGGGAGCTGTTTTTT
CASSRTGGIRGELFF
>-|TRBJ1-1|few|TRBV29-1
TGCAGCGTCCAGGGGTTGTCTGAAGCTTTCTTT
CSVQGLSEAFF
>-|TRBJ1-3|-|TRBV19
TGTGCCAGTAGTCTTCTAGCAACTGGAAACACCATATATTTT
CASSLLATGNTIYF
>-|TRBJ1-1|-|TRBV5-1
TGCGCCAGCAGCCACGATACAGGGAGAACTGAAGCTTTCTTT
CASSHDTGRTEAFF
>TRBD2|TRBJ2-7|-|TRBV28
TGTGCCAGCAGTCCCACGACTAGCGGGAGGTACGAGCAGTACTTC
CASSPTTSGRYEQYF
>-|TRBJ1-1|-|TRBV25-1
TGTGCCAGCAGTGCGGTTAAGAACACTGAAGCTTTCTTT
CASSAVKNTEAFF
>TRBD1|TRBJ2-2|-|TRBV11-3
TGTGCCAGCAGCTTCGGACAGGGGGACACCGGGGAGCTGTTTTTT
CASSFGQGDTGELFF
>-|TRBJ2-3|-|TRBV6-1
TGTGCCAGCAGTCGGGCTAGCCGTTCCACAGATACGCAGTATTTT
CASSRASRSTDTQYF
>-|TRBJ1-2|once|TRBV5-4
TGTGCCAGCAGCGCCGACAGCTCCACTAACTATGGCTACACCTTC
CASSADSSTNYGYTF
>-|TRBJ1-2|-|TRBV4-1
TGCGCCAGCAGCCAAGGGGTACAGACTAACTATGGCTACACCTTC
CASSQGVQTNYGYTF
>TRBD2|TRBJ2-1|once|TRBV9
TGTGCCAGCAGCTTACTAGCGGGAGTATACAATGAGCAGTTCTTC
CASSLLAGVYNEQFF
>TRBD2|TRBJ2-3|-|TRBV5-1
TGCGCCAGCAGCCGGGGACTAGCGGGGGGGCAAAAGGCAGATACGCAGTATTTT
CASSRGLAGGQKADTQYF